These 27 T cell receptor beta chains share one sample of origin, sequenced in a study of control samples from healthy donors and cancer patients. Libraries were prepared by immunoSEQ multiplex PCR; TCRdb keeps only in-frame clonotypes and omits some of them. The sample contains roughly 130,000 clones, over 75% of which appear only once. The sequencing input was blood. All receptors come from a man aged 50 to 60 in good health.

This sequence joins TRBV5-1 and TRBJ1-1, with 7 bases matching TRBD1. Germline V gene sequence: CDR1 SGHRS, CDR2 YFSETQ. The CDR3 contains 18 residues. Germline trimming cut 3 bases from V and 1 base from J; bases unmatched to any gene: 15. The CDR3 loop is CASSSTGQPGLPNTEAFF. The CDR3 DNA sequence: TGCGCCAGCAGCTCAACGGGACAGCCTGGGCTACCGAACACTGAAGCTTTCTTT.

V and J are TRBV15 and TRBJ1-5; 9 bases agree with TRBD1. Germline trimming cut 0 bases from V and 7 bases from J; bases unmatched to any gene: 10. The germline V gene has CDR1 LNHNV and CDR2 YYDKDF (reference sequence). CDR3 length: 17 amino acids. In nucleotides, the CDR3 is TGTGCCACCAGCAGAGAATCCGAGACAGGGGGGGTACAGCCCCAGCATTTT. It is translated as CATSRESETGGVQPQHF.

The chain recombines TRBV7-2 with TRBJ1-4; 7 positions match TRBD1. From germline, CDR1 is SGHTA and CDR2 FQGNSA. Losses at the gene ends were 1 base for V and 6 bases for J; bases not matched to a gene: 5. The CDR3 length is 15 residues. CDR3 nucleotides: TGTGCCAGCAGCTTAGGGCCAGGGGGTGATGAAAAACTGTTTTTT. This gives the protein CASSLGPGGDEKLFF.

V usage is TRBV7-9 and J usage is TRBJ2-1; D is unresolved. Trimming left V 3 bases short and J 15 bases short, with 12 bases between. This CDR3 has 11 amino acids. Germline loops: CDR1 SEHNR, CDR2 FQNEAQ (reference sequence). The CDR3 sequence is CASSFDPLLFF. In DNA form, the CDR3 reads TGTGCCAGCAGCTTTGACCCACTTCTGTTCTTC. The full variable domain, its missing parts supplied by reference TRBV7-9 and TRBJ2-1, is DTGVSQNPRHKITKRGQNVTFRCDPISEHNRLYWYRQTLGQGPEFLTYFQNEAQLEKSRLLSDRFSAERPKGSFSTLEIQRTEQGDSAMYLCASSFDPLLFFGPGTRLTVL.

The chain links TRBV4-2 to TRBJ2-1; D possibly corresponds to TRBD2 (6 bases). Trimming pared 4 bases from V and 6 bases from J, leaving 13 bases between. CDR3 length: 14 residues. Germline V gene lookup returns CDR1 LGHNA and CDR2 YNFKEQ. In DNA form, the CDR3 reads TGTGCCAGCAGCCGTGAGCCGGGGGTCAATGAGCAGTTCTTC. Translating gives CASSREPGVNEQFF.

This chain connects TRBV7-8 to TRBJ2-1, with D hard to call. The CDR3 runs 19 residues. The germline CDR1 and CDR2 sequences are SGHVS and FQNEAQ. Trimming removed 4 bases from V and 5 bases from J, with 27 bases in between. The chain's CDR3 is CASSSSRVVLTKKNNEQFF. CDR3 nucleotide sequence: TGTGCCAGCAGCTCTTCCCGGGTGGTCTTAACCAAGAAAAACAATGAGCAGTTCTTC.

The V gene is TRBV4-1, the J gene TRBJ2-5; D unresolved. CDR1 MGHRA and CDR2 YSYEKL come from the germline V gene. Between the trimmed V and J ends, which lost 4 bases and 5 bases, there was a span of 14 bases. The CDR3 spans 14 residues. The CDR3, as DNA: TGCGCCAGCAGCCCTCCCATAGGCCCGGAGACCCAGTACTTC. Protein: CASSPPIGPETQYF.

The sample holds one count of this clone. The chain links TRBV28 to TRBJ2-3; 7 bases are a match to TRBD1. The CDR3 contains 12 residues. CDR1 and CDR2 from the germline V gene are MDHEN and SYDVKM. With 7 bases clipped from V and 12 bases from J, the junction kept 10 bases outside the gene matches. CDR3 sequence: CASTYNDRVQYF. In DNA form, the CDR3 reads TGTGCCAGCACATATAACGACAGGGTTCAGTATTTT.

In the case of this clone: Its ends do not fully match the called genes, so a read error is possible. The CDR3 nucleotides are TGTGCTAGCAGCTTAGTGGCGAGCGGGGAGCAGTTCTTC. This codes for CASSLVASGEQFF. The chain couples TRBV7-7 to TRBJ2-1; D might be TRBD2 (6 bases). The CDR3 runs to 13 residues. Germline loops: CDR1 SSHAT, CDR2 FNYEAQ (reference sequence).

This clone was picked up one time. The CDR3 DNA follows: TGCGCCAGCAGCTTGAACCTCAGGGGAGCTAATGAAAAACTGTTTTTT. This encodes CASSLNLRGANEKLFF. The chain recombines TRBV5-1 with TRBJ1-4, with D possibly being TRBD1 (6 bases). The CDR3 is 16 residues long. The V end was cut by 1 base, the J end by 3 bases, with 13 bases between. Germline V gene sequence: CDR1 SGHRS, CDR2 YFSETQ.

The chain joins TRBV11-2 to TRBJ2-5, with D tentatively TRBD2 (6 bases). CDR1 and CDR2 (germline): SGHAT, FQNNGV. The length of the CDR3 is 14 residues. Deletions cut 0 bases from V and 1 base from J, with 6 bases between. The CDR3, as DNA: TGTGCCAGCAGCTTAGAACTAGCCCAAGAGACCCAGTACTTC. Protein sequence: CASSLELAQETQYF. Complete variable domain (other parts from reference TRBV11-2 and TRBJ2-5): EAGVAQSPRYKIIEKRQSVAFWCNPISGHATLYWYQQILGQGPKLLIQFQNNGVVDDSQLPKDRFSAERLKGVDSTLKIQPAKLEDSAVYLCASSLELAQETQYFGPGTRLLVL.

The chain combines TRBV30 with TRBJ2-3, with 9 bases identical to TRBD2. This CDR3 spans 19 amino acids. The junction had 14 bases not matched to a gene; V was cut back by 1 base and J by 0 bases. CDR1 and CDR2 (germline): GTSNPN, SVGIG (reference sequence). DNA for the CDR3: TGTGCCTGGAGTGAGACAGCGGGGGGCGACCTCCTTAGCACAGATACGCAGTATTTT. Protein sequence: CAWSETAGGDLLSTDTQYF.

The rearrangement links TRBV5-1 to TRBJ1-5, with TRBD1 as a possible D gene (5 bases). This CDR3 has 17 amino acids. V lost 0 bases and J lost 2, with 15 bases in between. Germline-derived CDR1 and CDR2 are SGHRS and YFSETQ. Here the CDR3 reads CASSLARRQGGNQPQHF. The CDR3 region has the DNA TGCGCCAGCAGCTTGGCGCGTCGGCAGGGAGGCAATCAGCCCCAGCATTTT.

V gene TRBV9 combines with J gene TRBJ1-3, with D perhaps matching TRBD1 (5 bases). V was shortened by 0 bases and J by 7 bases, with 14 bases between the two germline ends. Germline values: CDR1 SGDLS, CDR2 YYNGEE. The CDR3 extends over 15 amino acids. The CDR3 loop is CASSVVRQGENTIYF. Written as DNA, the CDR3 is TGTGCCAGCAGCGTAGTACGGCAGGGCGAGAACACCATATATTTT.

This sequence joins TRBV6-1 and TRBJ1-5, with TRBD1 matching over 8 bases. V lost 2 bases, J lost 3 bases, and 3 bases stayed unmatched. CDR3 size: 15 residues. Germline V CDR1 and CDR2: MNHNS, SASEGT. The CDR3 sequence: CASSERDRPNQPQHF. CDR3 sequence (DNA): TGTGCCAGCAGTGAAAGGGACAGGCCCAATCAGCCCCAGCATTTT.

The chain joins TRBV28 to TRBJ2-7; no reliable D call. The germline V gene encodes CDR1 MDHEN and CDR2 SYDVKM. The CDR3 length is 13 residues. Trimming removed 7 bases at V and 1 base at J, with 11 bases between. The CDR3 DNA sequence: TGTGCCAGCACGGGCAGTTCATCCTACGAGCAGTACTTC. Translation gives CASTGSSSYEQYF.

The chain is built from TRBV28 and TRBJ1-1; no clear D gene. The CDR3 has 14 residues. The germline V gene encodes CDR1 MDHEN and CDR2 SYDVKM. V was pared by 6 bases and J by 3 bases, with 14 bases between. CDR3 sequence reads: CASRTPQVYTEAFF. The CDR3 nucleotides read TGTGCCAGCAGAACACCCCAGGTATACACTGAAGCTTTCTTT.

The rearrangement joins TRBV24-1 to TRBJ2-3, with 9 bases fitting TRBD2. The ends lost 7 bases at V and 6 bases at J; junction bases unmatched: 10. Germline lookup yields CDR1 KGHDR and CDR2 SFDVKD. This CDR3 has 15 residues. CDR3 coding DNA: TGTGCCACCAGCAACGAGCGGGGGGCGGAGGATACGCAGTATTTT. Amino acid sequence: CATSNERGAEDTQYF.

The V and J genes are TRBV9 and TRBJ1-2; no reliable D call. CDR1 is SGDLS, CDR2 YYNGEE, per germline. There are 12 residues in the CDR3. The germline V and J ends were trimmed by 0 bases and 5 bases, with 5 bases remaining between them. The CDR3 here is CASSVGRYGYTF. In DNA, the CDR3 is TGTGCCAGCAGCGTAGGGCGGTATGGCTACACCTTC.

This clone is a singleton in its sample. V and J are TRBV7-3 and TRBJ1-1; D possibly corresponds to TRBD1 (6 bases). CDR1 is SGHTA and CDR2 is FQGTGA in the germline V gene. V shed 5 bases and J shed 10 bases, with 17 bases lying between them. The CDR3 length is 13 residues. The CDR3 reads CASSLNRVSGAFF. CDR3 DNA sequence: TGTGCCAGCAGCCTAAACAGGGTCTCAGGAGCTTTCTTT.

The rearrangement links TRBV6-2 or TRBV6-3 to TRBJ1-2; no reliable D call. Trimming pared 5 bases from V and 3 bases from J, leaving 10 bases between. The CDR3 runs 13 residues. The germline CDR1 and CDR2 sequences are MNHEY and SVGEGT. In DNA form, the CDR3 reads TGTGCCAGCAGTCCCGACGGAGACTATGGCTACACCTTC. This sequence encodes CASSPDGDYGYTF.

CDR3: CASSPGGGTDTQYF. As DNA, the CDR3 is TGCGCCAGCAGCCCCGGGGGGGGCACAGATACGCAGTATTTT. The gene calls are TRBV5-1 and TRBJ2-3, with TRBD2 matching 8 bases. Germline V gene sequence: CDR1 SGHRS, CDR2 YFSETQ. V was clipped by 4 bases and J by 1 base; unmatched bases: 2. The CDR3 length is 14 residues.

This chain links TRBV5-4 with TRBJ2-1; D may be TRBD2 (5 bases). The CDR3 extends over 15 amino acids. V was clipped by 4 bases and J by 2 bases, with 13 bases between them. Germline V gives CDR1 SGHNT, CDR2 YYREEE (reference sequence). CDR3 region: CASSLAGSPYNEQFF. CDR3 DNA: TGTGCCAGCAGCCTAGCCGGAAGCCCCTACAATGAGCAGTTCTTC.

The chain carries TRBV7-9 and TRBJ2-6, with 10 bases that match TRBD1. Germline V lookup: CDR1 SEHNR, CDR2 FQNEAQ (reference sequence). The ends lost 1 base at V and 0 bases at J; junction bases unmatched: 6. The CDR3 sequence is 19 residues long. The CDR3 region is CASSLEGTGVPSGANVLTF. CDR3 bases: TGTGCCAGCAGCTTAGAAGGGACAGGGGTGCCCTCTGGGGCCAACGTCCTGACTTTC.

The chain is built from TRBV20-1 and TRBJ2-3, with D unclear. Germline V gene lookup returns CDR1 DFQATT and CDR2 SNEGSKA (reference sequence). V lost 3 bases and J 1 base, leaving 8 bases between the germline ends. CDR3 length equals 13 residues. CDR3 loop: CSASAQGTDTQYF. Written as DNA, the CDR3 is TGCAGTGCTAGTGCTCAAGGCACAGATACGCAGTATTTT.

This clone was counted a single time. V usage is TRBV4-2 and J usage is TRBJ1-1; TRBD1 is a possible D gene (6 bases). The germline V gene has CDR1 LGHNA and CDR2 YNFKEQ. The V end lost 1 base, the J end lost 0 bases, and 12 bases lay between the germline ends. CDR3 length equals 16 residues. The CDR3 protein is CASSQGGGPMNTEAFF. CDR3 DNA sequence: TGTGCCAGCAGCCAAGGAGGGGGGCCGATGAACACTGAAGCTTTCTTT.

This chain uses TRBV4-1 with TRBJ1-1; D is perhaps TRBD1 (5 bases). Looked up from germline, CDR1 is MGHRA and CDR2 is YSYEKL. CDR3 length: 13 amino acids. The V gene lost 4 bases and the J gene lost 8 bases, with 14 bases spanning the gap. The DNA of the CDR3 is TGCGCCAGCAGCCCCCGGGACGGTAGGGAAGCTTTCTTT. Protein sequence: CASSPRDGREAFF.